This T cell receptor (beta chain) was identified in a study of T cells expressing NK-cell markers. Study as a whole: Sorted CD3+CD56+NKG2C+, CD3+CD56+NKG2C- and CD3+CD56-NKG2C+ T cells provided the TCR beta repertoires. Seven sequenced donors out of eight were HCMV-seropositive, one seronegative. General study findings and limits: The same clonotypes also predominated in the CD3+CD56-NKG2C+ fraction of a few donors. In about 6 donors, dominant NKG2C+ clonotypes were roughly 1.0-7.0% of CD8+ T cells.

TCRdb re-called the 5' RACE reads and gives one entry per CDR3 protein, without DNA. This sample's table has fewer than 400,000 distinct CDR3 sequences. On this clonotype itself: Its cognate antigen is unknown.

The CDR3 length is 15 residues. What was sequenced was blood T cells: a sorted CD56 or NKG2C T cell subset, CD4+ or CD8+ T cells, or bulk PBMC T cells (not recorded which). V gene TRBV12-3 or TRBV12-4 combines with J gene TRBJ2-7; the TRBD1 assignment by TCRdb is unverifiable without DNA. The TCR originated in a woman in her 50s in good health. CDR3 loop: CASSSTGSFSYEQYF.